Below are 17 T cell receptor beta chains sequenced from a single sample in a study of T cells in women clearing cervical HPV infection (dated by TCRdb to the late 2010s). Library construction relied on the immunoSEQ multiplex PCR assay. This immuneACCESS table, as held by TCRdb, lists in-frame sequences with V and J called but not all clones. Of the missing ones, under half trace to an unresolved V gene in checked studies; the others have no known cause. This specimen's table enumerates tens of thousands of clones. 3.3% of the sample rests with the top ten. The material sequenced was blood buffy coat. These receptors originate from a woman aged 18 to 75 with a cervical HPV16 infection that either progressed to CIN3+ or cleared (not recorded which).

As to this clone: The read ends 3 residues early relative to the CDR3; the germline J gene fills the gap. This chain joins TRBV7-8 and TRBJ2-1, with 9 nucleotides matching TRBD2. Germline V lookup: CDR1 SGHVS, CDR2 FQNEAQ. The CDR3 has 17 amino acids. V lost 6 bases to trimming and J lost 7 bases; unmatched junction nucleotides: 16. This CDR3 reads CASSSTGTSRFNNEQFF. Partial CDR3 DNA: TGTGCCAGCAGTTCTACCGGGACTAGCCGGTTTAATAATGAG.

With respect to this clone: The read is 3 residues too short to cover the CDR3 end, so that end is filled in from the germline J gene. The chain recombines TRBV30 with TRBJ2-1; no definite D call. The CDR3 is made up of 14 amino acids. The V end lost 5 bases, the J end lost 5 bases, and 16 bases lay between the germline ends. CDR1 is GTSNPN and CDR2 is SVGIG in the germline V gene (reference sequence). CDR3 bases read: TGTGCCTGGGGGCTAACGCGTTTCAACAATGAG. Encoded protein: CAWGLTRFNNE. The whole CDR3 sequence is CAWGLTRFNNEQFF. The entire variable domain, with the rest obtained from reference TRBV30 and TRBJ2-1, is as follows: SQTIHQWPATLVQPVGSPLSLECTVEGTSNPNLYWYRQAAGRGLQLLFYSVGIGQISSEVPQNLSASRPQDRQFILSSKKLLLSDSGFYLCAWGLTRFNNEQFFGPGTRLTVL.

The CDR3 region is CASSLATGQGAYEQFF. The sequenced CDR3 bases are TGTGCCAGCAGCTTAGCGACGGGACAGGGGGCTTATGAG. The chain joins TRBV7-6 to TRBJ2-1, with 12 bases lining up with TRBD1. Read coverage stops 3 residues before the CDR3 terminus; the germline J gene supplies the remainder. Looked up from germline, CDR1 is SGHVS and CDR2 is FNYEAQ. CDR3 length: 16 amino acids. J was trimmed by 8 bases and V by 0 bases; bases with no gene match: 5.

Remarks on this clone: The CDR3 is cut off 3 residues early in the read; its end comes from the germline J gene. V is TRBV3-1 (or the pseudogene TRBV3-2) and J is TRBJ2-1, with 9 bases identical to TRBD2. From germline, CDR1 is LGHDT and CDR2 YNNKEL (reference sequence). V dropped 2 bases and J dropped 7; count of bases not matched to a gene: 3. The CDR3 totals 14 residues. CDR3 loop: CASSQIAGENEQFF. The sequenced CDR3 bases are TGTGCCAGCAGCCAAATAGCGGGAGAGAATGAG.

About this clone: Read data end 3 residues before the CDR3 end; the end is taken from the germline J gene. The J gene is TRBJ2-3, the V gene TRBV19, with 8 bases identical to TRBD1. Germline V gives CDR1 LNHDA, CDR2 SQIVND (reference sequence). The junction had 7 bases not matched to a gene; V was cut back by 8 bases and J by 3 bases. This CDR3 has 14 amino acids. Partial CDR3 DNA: TGTGCCAGTTCCGGACAGGGTCGGACAGATACG. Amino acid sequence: CASSGQGRTDT. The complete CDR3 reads CASSGQGRTDTQYF.

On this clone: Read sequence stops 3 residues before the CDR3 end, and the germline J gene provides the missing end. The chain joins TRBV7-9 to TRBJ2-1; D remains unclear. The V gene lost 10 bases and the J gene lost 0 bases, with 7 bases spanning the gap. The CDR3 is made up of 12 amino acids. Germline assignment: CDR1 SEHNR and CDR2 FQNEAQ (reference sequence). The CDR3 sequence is CAMLSSYNEQFF. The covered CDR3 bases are TGTGCCATGCTAAGCTCCTACAATGAG.

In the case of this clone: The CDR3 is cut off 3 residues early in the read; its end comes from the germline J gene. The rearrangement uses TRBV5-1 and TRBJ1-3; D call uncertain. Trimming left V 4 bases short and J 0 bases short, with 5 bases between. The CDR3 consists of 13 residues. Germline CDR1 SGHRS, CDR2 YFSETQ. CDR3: CASSLSSGNTIYF. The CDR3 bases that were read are TGCGCCAGCAGCCTCTCCTCTGGAAACACC.

CDR3 residues: CASSLIGGGTDTQYF. CDR3 bases read: TGTGCCAGCAGCTTAATAGGCGGGGGAACAGATACG. The chain has TRBV7-8 and TRBJ2-3; 7 nucleotides align to TRBD2. The read terminates 3 residues ahead of where the CDR3 ends, so the germline J gene completes it. This CDR3 spans 15 amino acids. Germline values: CDR1 SGHVS, CDR2 FQNEAQ. Trimming at V came to 2 bases and at J to 3 bases, leaving 5 bases not matched to a gene.

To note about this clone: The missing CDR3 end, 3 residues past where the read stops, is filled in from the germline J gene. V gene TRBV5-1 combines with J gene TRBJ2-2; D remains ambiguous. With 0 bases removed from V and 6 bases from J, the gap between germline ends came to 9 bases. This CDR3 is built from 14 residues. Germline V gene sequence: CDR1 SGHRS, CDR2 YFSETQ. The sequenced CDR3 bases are TGCGCCAGCAGCTTGGGACAAACGGCCGGGGAG. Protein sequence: CASSLGQTAGE. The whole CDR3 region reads CASSLGQTAGELFF.

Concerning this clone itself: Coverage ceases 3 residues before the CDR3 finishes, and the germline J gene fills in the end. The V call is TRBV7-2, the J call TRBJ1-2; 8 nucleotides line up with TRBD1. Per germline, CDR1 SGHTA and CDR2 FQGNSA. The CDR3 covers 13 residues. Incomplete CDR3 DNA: TGTGCCAGCAGCGCGGACAGGGTGAGGGGC. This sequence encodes CASSADRVRG. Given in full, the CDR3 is CASSADRVRGYTF.

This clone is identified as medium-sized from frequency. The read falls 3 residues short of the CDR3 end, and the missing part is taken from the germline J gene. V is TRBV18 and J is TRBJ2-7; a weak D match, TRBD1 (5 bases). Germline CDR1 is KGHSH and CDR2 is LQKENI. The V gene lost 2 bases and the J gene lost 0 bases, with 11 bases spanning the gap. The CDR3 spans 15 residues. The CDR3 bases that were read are TGTGCCAGCTCACCAAATCAGGGCAGCTCCTACGAG. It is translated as CASSPNQGSSYE. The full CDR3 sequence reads CASSPNQGSSYEQYF.

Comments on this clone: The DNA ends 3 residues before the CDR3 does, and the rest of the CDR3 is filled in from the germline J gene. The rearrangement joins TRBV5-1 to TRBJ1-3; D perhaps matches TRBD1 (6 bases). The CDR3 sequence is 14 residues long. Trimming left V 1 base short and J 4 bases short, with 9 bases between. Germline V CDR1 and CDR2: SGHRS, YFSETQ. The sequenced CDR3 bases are TGCGCCAGCAGCTTGACAGGGAGGGGAAACACC. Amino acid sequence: CASSLTGRGNT. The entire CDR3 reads CASSLTGRGNTIYF.

The CDR3 bases that were read are TGCAGTGCTAGAGATTTAACCGCGCCCAATCAGCCC. Residues: CSARDLTAPNQP. The CDR3, in full, reads CSARDLTAPNQPQHF. The J gene is TRBJ1-5, the V gene TRBV20-1; D unresolved. With the read ending 3 residues before the CDR3 end, the germline J gene is used to fill in that end. This CDR3 contains 15 residues. V was shortened by 0 bases and J by 3 bases, with 12 bases between the two germline ends. Germline V gene data show CDR1 as DFQATT and CDR2 as SNEGSKA (reference sequence).

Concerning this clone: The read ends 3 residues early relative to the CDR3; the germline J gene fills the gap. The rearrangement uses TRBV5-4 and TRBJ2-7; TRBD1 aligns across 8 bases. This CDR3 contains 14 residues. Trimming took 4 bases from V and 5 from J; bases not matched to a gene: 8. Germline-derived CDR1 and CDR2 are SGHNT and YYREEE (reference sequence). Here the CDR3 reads CASSPGQVVHEQYF. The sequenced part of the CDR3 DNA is TGTGCCAGCAGCCCGGGACAGGTCGTCCACGAG.

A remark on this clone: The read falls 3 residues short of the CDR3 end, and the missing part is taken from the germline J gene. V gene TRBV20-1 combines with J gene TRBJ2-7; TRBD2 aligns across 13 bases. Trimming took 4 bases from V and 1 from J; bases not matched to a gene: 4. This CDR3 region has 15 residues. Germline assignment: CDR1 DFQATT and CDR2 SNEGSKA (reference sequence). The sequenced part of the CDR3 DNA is TGCAGTGCTACCCAGGGACTAGCGGGATCCTACGAG. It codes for CSATQGLAGSYE. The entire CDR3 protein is CSATQGLAGSYEQYF.

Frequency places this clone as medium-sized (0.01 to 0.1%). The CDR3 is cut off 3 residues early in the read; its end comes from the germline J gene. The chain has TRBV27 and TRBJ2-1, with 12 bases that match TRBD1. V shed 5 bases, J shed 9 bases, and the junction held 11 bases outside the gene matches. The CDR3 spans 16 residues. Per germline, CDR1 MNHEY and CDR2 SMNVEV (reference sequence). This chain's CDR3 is CASSLTLGTGGVEQFF. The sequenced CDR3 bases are TGTGCCAGCAGTCTAACCTTGGGGACAGGGGGCGTTGAG.

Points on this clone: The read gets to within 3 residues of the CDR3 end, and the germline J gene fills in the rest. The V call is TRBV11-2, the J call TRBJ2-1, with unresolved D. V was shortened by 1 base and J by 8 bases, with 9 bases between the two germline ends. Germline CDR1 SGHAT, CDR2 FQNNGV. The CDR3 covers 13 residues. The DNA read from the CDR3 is TGTGCCAGCAGCTTAGGTCTAGTCGATGAG. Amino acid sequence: CASSLGLVDE. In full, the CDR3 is CASSLGLVDEQFF.